Below, 15 T cell receptor beta chains from the same sample are listed, as sequenced in a study of CD8+CD57+ T cells in acquired aplastic anemia. The TCR beta profiling, which covered VDJ combination and CDR3 sequence, was carried out using genomic DNA as the template. TCRdb passed the reads through MiXCR, listing each CDR3 protein once. In the table there are tens of thousands of distinct CDR3 sequences, 60% to 80% of which are singletons. The patients chosen for sequencing had shown expansion of CD8+CD57+ cells (detected by flow cytometry). The sample taken for sequencing was sorted CD4+, CD8+, or CD8+CD57+ T cells (not recorded which) from PBMCs. Every receptor here comes from a human donor with aplastic anemia.

The rearrangement links TRBV20-1 to TRBJ1-5, with D uncertain. Germline assignment: CDR1 DFQATT and CDR2 SNEGSKA (reference sequence). V was trimmed by 6 bases and J by 1 base, leaving 16 bases between them. The CDR3 is 15 residues long. CDR3 sequence: CSATSDLTSNQPQHF. The CDR3 nucleotides are TGCAGTGCCACCAGTGATTTAACCAGCAATCAGCCCCAGCATTTT.

The chain combines TRBV10-2 with TRBJ1-1, with 8 bases aligning to TRBD1. The CDR3 has 14 residues. Germline V gene data show CDR1 as WSHSY and CDR2 as SAAADI. Trimming cost V 3 bases and J 5 bases; bases outside gene matches: 5. The CDR3 here is CASSDQGARTEAFF. DNA of the CDR3: TGCGCCAGCAGTGACCAGGGGGCGAGGACTGAAGCTTTCTTT.

The rearrangement uses TRBV4-1 and TRBJ1-6, with 8 bases lining up with TRBD1. The CDR3 is 16 residues long. Germline lookup yields CDR1 MGHRA and CDR2 YSYEKL. Trimming removed 0 bases from V and 13 bases from J; junction bases left unmatched: 11. The CDR3: CASSQDRLTGGPPLHF. CDR3 coding DNA: TGCGCCAGCAGCCAAGACAGGTTAACAGGGGGGCCGCCCCTCCACTTT.

This clonotype was detected only a few times. The chain combines TRBV10-3 with TRBJ2-3; D could derive from TRBD1 or TRBD2 (5 bases each). Trimming took off 6 bases at V and 5 bases at J, with 6 bases between the two ends. CDR1 and CDR2 from the germline V gene are ENHRY and SYGVKD. CDR3 length equals 11 residues. The CDR3 nucleotides are TGTGCCATCAGGAGGGGAGATACGCAGTATTTT. Translated, it gives CAIRRGDTQYF.

CDR3 loop: CSASSRTGITYEQYF. In nucleotides, the CDR3 is TGCAGTGCTAGTTCCCGGACAGGGATCACCTACGAGCAGTACTTC. This chain connects TRBV20-1 to TRBJ2-7, with 8 bases identical to TRBD1. This CDR3 has 15 amino acids. The junction had 9 bases not matched to a gene; V was cut back by 3 bases and J by 2 bases. The germline V gene encodes CDR1 DFQATT and CDR2 SNEGSKA (reference sequence).

CDR3 sequence: CAISDRRTGAFF. The CDR3 DNA reads as TGTGCCATCAGTGACAGGCGTACGGGAGCTTTCTTT. The rearrangement joins TRBV10-3 to TRBJ1-1, with D uncertain. Trimming stripped 3 bases from V and 10 bases from J, with 12 bases between. The CDR3 contains 12 residues. The germline gives CDR1 ENHRY, CDR2 SYGVKD.

The V call is TRBV29-1, the J call TRBJ1-2; TRBD1 agrees at 7 bases. V was pared by 8 bases and J by 6 bases, with 6 bases of the junction left unmatched. CDR3 length: 11 residues. From germline, CDR1 is SQVTM and CDR2 ANQGSEA. CDR3 DNA sequence: TGCAGCCTTACCACAGGGGATGGCTACACCTTC. Protein product: CSLTTGDGYTF.

The chain links TRBV10-3 to TRBJ2-5; the D gene is possibly TRBD1 (7 bases). There are 14 residues in the CDR3. Per the germline V gene, CDR1 is ENHRY and CDR2 is SYGVKD. V dropped 7 bases and J dropped 4 bases, with 16 bases sitting between them. This CDR3 is CAINSGGTGETQYF. CDR3 sequence (DNA): TGTGCCATCAACTCAGGGGGGACGGGAGAGACCCAGTACTTC.

Of note for this clonotype: The germline gene is not matched at one end of the junction; a read error may be the cause. J is TRBJ1-6 and V is TRBV9, with D maybe TRBD1 (6 bases). The germline gives CDR1 SGDLS, CDR2 YYNGEE. The CDR3 is made up of 14 amino acids. The CDR3 loop reads CASSEDSFNSPLHF. CDR3 bases: TGTGCCAGCAGCGAGGACAGCTTTAATTCACCCCTCCACTTC.

This clonotype was recorded at least ten times. CDR3 coding DNA: TGTGCCAGCAGCTTAGAGCCCTACGGGACCCAGTACTTC. Its translation: CASSLEPYGTQYF. The chain couples TRBV7-8 to TRBJ2-5, with no clear D. The CDR3 covers 13 residues. The germline V and J ends were trimmed by 1 base and 7 bases, with 10 bases remaining between them. Germline CDR1 reads SGHVS; CDR2 reads FQNEAQ.

Details on this clonotype: A read error may be the cause here, since a much bigger clone is one base away. V is TRBV12-3 or TRBV12-4 and J is TRBJ2-2, with 11 bases aligning to TRBD1. V lost 8 bases and J lost 7; bases outside the gene matches: 18. This CDR3 is built from 18 residues. The CDR3 nucleotides read TGTGCCAGCCGTTCCGACCGAGCTCCGGGACAGGGGGACGGGGAGCTGTTTTTT. Its protein product is CASRSDRAPGQGDGELFF.

The chain joins TRBV11-2 to TRBJ2-7, with 7 bases lining up with TRBD2. V gave up 4 bases and J gave up 0 bases; unmatched junction bases: 12. From germline, CDR1 is SGHAT and CDR2 FQNNGV. CDR3 length: 17 residues. The CDR3 sequence: CASSSGKARGSSYEQYF. The CDR3 DNA reads TGTGCCAGCAGCTCTGGCAAAGCTCGCGGGAGCTCCTACGAGCAGTACTTC.

The chain recombines TRBV2 with TRBJ2-5, with 10 positions matching TRBD2. The V gene's germline CDR1 is SNHLY and CDR2 FYNNEI. This CDR3 has 14 residues. V trimming: 9 bases; J trimming: 2 bases; junction bases outside the gene matches: 6. DNA of the CDR3: TGTGCCAGAGAGCGGGGGGGCGGGCAAGAGACCCAGTACTTC. Amino acid sequence: CARERGGGQETQYF.

The chain is built from TRBV25-1 and TRBJ2-3, with D possibly being TRBD2 (7 bases). The germline V gene has CDR1 MGHDK and CDR2 SYGVNS. V was shortened by 7 bases and J by 3 bases, with 14 bases between the two germline ends. The CDR3 is 14 residues long. CDR3 sequence reads: CASKGGARTDTQYF. The CDR3 nucleotides read TGTGCCAGCAAGGGGGGGGCGCGGACAGATACGCAGTATTTT. The full variable domain, completed using reference TRBV25-1 and TRBJ2-3, is EADIYQTPRYLVIGTGKKITLECSQTMGHDKMYWYQQDPGMELHLIHYSYGVNSTEKGDLSSESTVSRIRTEHFPLTLESARPSHTSQYLCASKGGARTDTQYFGPGTRLTVL.

The gene calls are TRBV20-1 and TRBJ1-2; 7 bases fit TRBD1. The CDR3 length is 15 residues. CDR1 DFQATT and CDR2 SNEGSKA come from the germline V gene (reference sequence). The junction had 9 bases not matched to a gene; V was cut back by 0 bases and J by 5 bases. The CDR3 coding sequence is TGCAGTGCTAGAGACCGAGACAGGGAATTTTATGGCTACACCTTC. Amino acid sequence: CSARDRDREFYGYTF.